This T cell receptor (beta chain) was sequenced for a study of OX40 agonist ivuxolimab in advanced cancers. Whole-study context: Administration of intravenous ivuxolimab to patients occurred every 2 weeks at 0.01 to 10 mg/kg. Three patients, one with hepatocellular carcinoma and two with cutaneous melanoma, responded partially.

Trimming cost V 10 bases and J 4 bases; bases outside gene matches: 13. The CDR3 runs to 15 residues. Looked up from germline, CDR1 is MDHEN and CDR2 is SYDVKM. Method: immunoSEQ multiplex PCR; TCRdb's copy keeps in-frame clones and lacks some. The table lists tens of thousands of clones, about 90% of them singletons. This clonotype originated in an adult with an advanced solid tumor such as melanoma, head and neck, liver or kidney cancer. This specimen consisted of CD4+ or CD8+ T cells sorted from blood, obtained in a trial of the OX40 agonist ivuxolimab. This chain uses TRBV28 with TRBJ1-5; 7 bases are a match to TRBD1. CDR3 DNA: TGTGCCATCAAGGGGGCAGCTTGGGAGAATCAGCCCCAGCATTTT. Encoded protein: CAIKGAAWENQPQHF.